The clone carrying this T cell receptor (beta chain) was seen only once. This sample stems from a study of blood T cell repertoires in COVID-19. Study overall: Samples came from the United States, Italy and Spain, spanning acute and convalescent COVID-19.

The authors' processing: Reference gene primer amplification yielded estimated nucleated cell counts. Sequencing used immunoSEQ multiplex PCR; TCRdb keeps in-frame clones, though not all of them. V and J calls and clone size follow that table, whereas D and trimming were derived from the DNA. Here the sample spans about 25,000 clones, approximately 96% being singletons. Per the germline V gene, CDR1 is MNHNS and CDR2 is SASEGT. CDR3 length equals 17 residues. Trimming pared 0 bases from V and 7 bases from J, leaving 19 bases between. The V call is TRBV6-1, the J call TRBJ2-1; possible D gene TRBD2, 6 bases. Sequenced sample: peripheral blood. The origin of this receptor is a human donor with active COVID-19. The donor label of this sample is uncertain. CDR3 sequence: CASSEADVGRGRNEQFF. CDR3 nucleotides: TGTGCCAGCAGTGAAGCGGACGTGGGCCGGGGGAGGAATGAGCAGTTCTTC.